This T cell receptor beta chain was retrieved from a study of OX40 agonist ivuxolimab in advanced cancers. Study summary: Treatment received earlier with anti-PD-1, anti-PD-L1 or anti-CTLA-4 agents was allowed, and over 30% had some.

Generated by immunoSEQ multiplex PCR, the TCRdb table keeps only in-frame clones and is missing some. The table has some 77,000 clones, over 85% seen once. This CDR3 is built from 17 residues. The germline V gene has CDR1 MDHEN and CDR2 SYDVKM. Trimming at V came to 5 bases and at J to 0 bases, leaving 7 bases not matched to a gene. Turning to this clone: The antigen is unknown.

Findings and caveats of the study: Among the nonresponders, some also had low normalized T-cell clonal expansion. More expanded clones were seen, on average, in CD8+ T cells than in CD4+.

This receptor was identified in an adult with an advanced solid tumor such as melanoma, head and neck, liver or kidney cancer. J is TRBJ1-3 and V is TRBV28, with TRBD1 matching over 10 bases. The sequencing here drew on CD4+ or CD8+ T cells sorted from blood, taken in a trial of the OX40 agonist ivuxolimab. CDR3 DNA: TGTGCCAGCAGTCCCGGGACAGGGGTAACCTCTGGAAACACCATATATTTT. This gives the protein CASSPGTGVTSGNTIYF.